This TCR beta chain was sequenced in a study of T cells in Graves' hyperthyroidism and ophthalmopathy. From germline, CDR1 is MNHEY and CDR2 SVGEGT. This CDR3 contains 16 residues. Notes on this clonotype: The junction differs from germline at one of its ends, possibly a read error.

Amplification of TCR beta CDR3 regions was performed using RNA transcripts as template. HTBI primers were employed in a first-round RT-PCR of the TCR CDR3. In TCRdb, the multiplex PCR reads were re-called with MiXCR into one record per CDR3 protein. The top ten hold around 30% of the sample, which has 700,000 to 850,000 distinct CDR3 sequences, 30% to 40% seen once. The receptor's source is a middle-aged woman with Graves' hyperthyroidism. The chain employs TRBV6-2 or TRBV6-3 and TRBJ2-5, with D tentatively TRBD1 or TRBD2 (6 bases each). Material: blood. The CDR3 protein is CASSYYPTGAQETQYF. The CDR3 DNA reads as TGTGCCAGCAGCTACTACCCGACGGGGGCGCAAGAGACCCAGTACTTC.